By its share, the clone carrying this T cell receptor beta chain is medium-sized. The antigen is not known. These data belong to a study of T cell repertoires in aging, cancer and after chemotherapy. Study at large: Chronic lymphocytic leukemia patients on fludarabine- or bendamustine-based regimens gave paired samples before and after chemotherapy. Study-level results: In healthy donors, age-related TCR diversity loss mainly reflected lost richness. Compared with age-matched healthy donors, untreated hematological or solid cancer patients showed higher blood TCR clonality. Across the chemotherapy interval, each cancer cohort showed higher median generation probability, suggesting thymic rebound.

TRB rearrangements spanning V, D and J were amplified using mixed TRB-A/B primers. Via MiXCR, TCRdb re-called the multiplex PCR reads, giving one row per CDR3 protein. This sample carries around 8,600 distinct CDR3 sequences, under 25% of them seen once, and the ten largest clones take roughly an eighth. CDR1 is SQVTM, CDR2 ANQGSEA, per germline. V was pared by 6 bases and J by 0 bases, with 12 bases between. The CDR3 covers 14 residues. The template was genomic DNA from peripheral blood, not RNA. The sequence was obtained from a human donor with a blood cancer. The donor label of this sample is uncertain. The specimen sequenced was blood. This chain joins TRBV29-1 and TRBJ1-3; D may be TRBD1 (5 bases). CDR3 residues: CSVATGFSGNTIYF. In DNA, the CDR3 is TGCAGCGTAGCTACAGGATTCTCTGGAAACACCATATATTTT.